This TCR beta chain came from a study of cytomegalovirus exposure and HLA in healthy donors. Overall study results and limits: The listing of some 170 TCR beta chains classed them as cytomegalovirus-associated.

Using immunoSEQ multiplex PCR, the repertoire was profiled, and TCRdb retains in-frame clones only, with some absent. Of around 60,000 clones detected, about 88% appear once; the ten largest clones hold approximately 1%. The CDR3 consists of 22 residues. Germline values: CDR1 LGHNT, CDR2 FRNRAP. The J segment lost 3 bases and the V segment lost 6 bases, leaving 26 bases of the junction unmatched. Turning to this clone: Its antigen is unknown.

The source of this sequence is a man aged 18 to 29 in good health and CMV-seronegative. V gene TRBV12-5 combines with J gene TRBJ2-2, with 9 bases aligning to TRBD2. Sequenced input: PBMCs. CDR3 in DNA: TGTGCTAGTGGCCGACAGGGAGGTTCTGACGTAGCGGGAGTTTGGGACACCGGGGAGCTGTTTTTT. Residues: CASGRQGGSDVAGVWDTGELFF. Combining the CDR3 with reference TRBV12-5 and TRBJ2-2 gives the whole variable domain DARVTQTPRHKVTEMGQEVTMRCQPILGHNTVFWYRQTMMQGLELLAYFRNRAPLDDSGMPKDRFSAEMPDATLATLKIQPSEPRDSAVYFCASGRQGGSDVAGVWDTGELFFGEGSRLTVL.